This TCR beta chain was recorded in a study of blood T cells in healthy people across ages. V shed 4 bases, J shed 7 bases, and the junction held 8 bases outside the gene matches. Germline assignment: CDR1 SGHRS and CDR2 YFSETQ. CDR3 length: 15 amino acids. Study outcomes and limitations: A roughly linear age-dependent decrease characterized TCR beta diversity per million T cells.

Then a second PCR, running roughly 7 to 11 cycles, was carried out with a sample-barcoded 5' primer and a J-beta primer mix. TCRdb ran MiXCR on the 5' RACE reads and lists one entry per CDR3 protein. The profile covers more than 800,000 distinct CDR3 sequences, with 35% to 55% appearing a single time and approximately 17% taken by the ten largest. Regarding this clonotype: The antigen remains undetermined.

Sequenced: blood. The receptor comes from a woman aged 55-75 years in good health. This rearrangement joins TRBV5-1 to TRBJ2-2, with TRBD1 identical over 9 bases. DNA for the CDR3: TGCGCCAGCAGCCCGACAGGGGGGGAGTTCGGGGAGCTGTTTTTT. Protein product: CASSPTGGEFGELFF.